This TCR beta chain is from a study of brain T cells in children with intractable seizures. Findings of the study overall: Clones missing pre-surgery may reflect undersampling of that blood sample.

For this clone: No antigen is known for it.

The repertoire was sequenced with immunoSEQ multiplex PCR; TCRdb's copy has only in-frame clones and lacks some. The sample yields hundreds of thousands of clones, roughly 93% seen once. Specified time point: blood from clinic visit 5 months post-surgery; TSC patient then seizure free. Sequencing was limited to surgery cases with top T cell transcript signatures in brain tissue. Per germline, CDR1 MNHEY and CDR2 SMNVEV (reference sequence). Trimming cost V 0 bases and J 3 bases, with 15 bases left between them. The CDR3 covers 17 residues. V usage is TRBV27 and J usage is TRBJ2-1; the D gene is possibly TRBD1 (6 bases). This TCR was sampled from a boy less than two years old with tuberous sclerosis and intractable seizures. Source: peripheral blood, taken 5 to 6 months after surgery. As DNA, the CDR3 is TGTGCCAGCAGTTTATCCCACAGGGTCGCGGGCTACAATGAGCAGTTCTTC. Its protein is CASSLSHRVAGYNEQFF.